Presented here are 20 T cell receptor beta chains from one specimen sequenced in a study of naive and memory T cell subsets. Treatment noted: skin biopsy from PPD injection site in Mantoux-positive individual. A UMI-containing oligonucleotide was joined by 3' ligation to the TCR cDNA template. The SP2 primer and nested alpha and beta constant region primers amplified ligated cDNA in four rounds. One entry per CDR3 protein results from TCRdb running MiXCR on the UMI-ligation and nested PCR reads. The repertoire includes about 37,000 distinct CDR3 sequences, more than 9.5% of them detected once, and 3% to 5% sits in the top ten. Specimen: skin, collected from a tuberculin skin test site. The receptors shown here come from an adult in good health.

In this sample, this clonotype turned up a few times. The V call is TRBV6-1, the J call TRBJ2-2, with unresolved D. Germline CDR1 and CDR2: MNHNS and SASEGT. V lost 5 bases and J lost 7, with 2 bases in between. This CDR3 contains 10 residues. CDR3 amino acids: CASSLGELFF. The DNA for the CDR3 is TGTGCCAGCAGTCTCGGGGAGCTGTTTTTT.

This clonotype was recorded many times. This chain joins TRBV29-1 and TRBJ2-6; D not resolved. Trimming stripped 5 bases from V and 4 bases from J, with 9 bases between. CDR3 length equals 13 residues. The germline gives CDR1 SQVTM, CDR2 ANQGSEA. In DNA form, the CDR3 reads TGCAGCGTTTATCGTTCCGGGGCCAACGTCCTGACTTTC. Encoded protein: CSVYRSGANVLTF.

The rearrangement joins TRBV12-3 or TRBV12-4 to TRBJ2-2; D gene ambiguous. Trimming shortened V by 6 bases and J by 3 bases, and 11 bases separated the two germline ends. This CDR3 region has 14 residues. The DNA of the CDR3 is TGTGCCAGCAGCCAGACACAACACACCGGGGAGCTGTTTTTT. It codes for CASSQTQHTGELFF.

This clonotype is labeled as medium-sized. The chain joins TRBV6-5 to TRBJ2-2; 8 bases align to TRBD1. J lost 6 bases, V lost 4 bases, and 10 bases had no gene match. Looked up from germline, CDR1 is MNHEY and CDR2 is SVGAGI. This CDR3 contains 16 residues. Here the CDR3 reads CASSSSTGVGAGELFF. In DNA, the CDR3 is TGTGCCAGCAGTTCCTCGACAGGGGTAGGGGCCGGGGAGCTGTTTTTT.

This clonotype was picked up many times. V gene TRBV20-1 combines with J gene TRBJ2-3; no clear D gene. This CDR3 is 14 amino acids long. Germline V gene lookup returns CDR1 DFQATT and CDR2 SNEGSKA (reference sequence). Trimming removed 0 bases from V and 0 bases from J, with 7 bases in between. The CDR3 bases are TGCAGTGCTAGAGATGCAGTTAGCACAGATACGCAGTATTTT. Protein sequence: CSARDAVSTDTQYF.

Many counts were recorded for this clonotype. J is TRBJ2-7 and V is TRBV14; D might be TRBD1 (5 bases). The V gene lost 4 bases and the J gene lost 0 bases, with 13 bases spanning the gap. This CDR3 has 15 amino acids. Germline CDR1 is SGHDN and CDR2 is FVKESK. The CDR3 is CASSLITGISYEQYF. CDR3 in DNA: TGTGCCAGCAGCCTAATAACAGGCATCTCCTACGAGCAGTACTTC.

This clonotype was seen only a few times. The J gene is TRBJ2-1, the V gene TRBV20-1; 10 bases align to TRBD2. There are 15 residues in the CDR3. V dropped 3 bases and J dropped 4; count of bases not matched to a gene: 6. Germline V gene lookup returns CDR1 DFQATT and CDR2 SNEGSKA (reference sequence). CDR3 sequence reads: CSARSSGSRYNEQFF. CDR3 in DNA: TGCAGTGCTAGGTCTAGCGGGAGTAGATACAATGAGCAGTTCTTC.

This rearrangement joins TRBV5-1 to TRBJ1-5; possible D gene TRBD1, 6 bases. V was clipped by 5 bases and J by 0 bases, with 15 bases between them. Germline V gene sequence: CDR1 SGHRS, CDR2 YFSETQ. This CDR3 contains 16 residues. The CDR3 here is CASRQTTGNSNQPQHF. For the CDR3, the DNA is TGCGCCAGCAGGCAGACTACAGGGAATAGCAATCAGCCCCAGCATTTT.

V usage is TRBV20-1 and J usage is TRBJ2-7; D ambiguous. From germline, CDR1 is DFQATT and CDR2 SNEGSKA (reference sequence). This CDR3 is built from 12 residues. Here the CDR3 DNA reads TGCAGCGCTGGAAAACTTGACTACGAGCAGTACTTC. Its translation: CSAGKLDYEQYF.

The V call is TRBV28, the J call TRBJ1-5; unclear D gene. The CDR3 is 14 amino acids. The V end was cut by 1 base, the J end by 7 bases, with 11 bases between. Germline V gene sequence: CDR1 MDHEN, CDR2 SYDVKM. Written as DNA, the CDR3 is TGTGCCAGCAGTTTATCGTTGTCGGGGCAGCCCCAGCATTTT. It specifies CASSLSLSGQPQHF.

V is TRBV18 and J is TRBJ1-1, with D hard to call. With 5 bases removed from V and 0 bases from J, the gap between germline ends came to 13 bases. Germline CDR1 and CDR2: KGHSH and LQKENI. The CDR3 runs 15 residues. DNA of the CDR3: TGTGCCAGCTCAGACAAGACTGTCATGAACACTGAAGCTTTCTTT. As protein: CASSDKTVMNTEAFF. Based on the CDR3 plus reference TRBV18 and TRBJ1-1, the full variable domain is NAGVMQNPRHLVRRRGQEARLRCSPMKGHSHVYWYRQLPEEGLKFMVYLQKENIIDESGMPKERFSAEFPKEGPSILRIQQVVRGDSAAYFCASSDKTVMNTEAFFGQGTRLTVV.

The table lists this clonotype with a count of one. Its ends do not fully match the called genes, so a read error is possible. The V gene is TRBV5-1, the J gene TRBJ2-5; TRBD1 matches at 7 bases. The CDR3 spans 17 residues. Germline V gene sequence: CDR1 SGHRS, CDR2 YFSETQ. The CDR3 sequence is CASSLGISGQSQKTQYF. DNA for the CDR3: TGCGCCAGCAGCTTGGGTATTTCGGGACAGAGCCAAAAGACCCAGTACTTC.

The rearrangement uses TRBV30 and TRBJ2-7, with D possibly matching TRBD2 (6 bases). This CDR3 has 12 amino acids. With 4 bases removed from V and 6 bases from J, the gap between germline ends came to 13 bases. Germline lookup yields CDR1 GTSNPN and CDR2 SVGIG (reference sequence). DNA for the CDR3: TGTGCCTGGAACTACGCGGGGAGCGAGCAGTACTTC. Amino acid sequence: CAWNYAGSEQYF.

The CDR3 sequence: CASKARGMFNQPQHF. The CDR3 DNA reads TGTGCCAGCAAGGCCCGGGGAATGTTCAATCAGCCCCAGCATTTT. J is TRBJ1-5 and V is TRBV2; D not certain. The CDR3 spans 15 residues. The V gene's germline CDR1 is SNHLY and CDR2 FYNNEI. Trimming took off 7 bases at V and 3 bases at J, with 16 bases between the two ends.

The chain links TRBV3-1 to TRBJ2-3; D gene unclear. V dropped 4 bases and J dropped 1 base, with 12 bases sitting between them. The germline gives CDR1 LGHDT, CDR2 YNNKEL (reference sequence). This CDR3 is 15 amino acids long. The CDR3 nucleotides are TGTGCCAGCAGCCGCGGTATTCCAGGCACAGATACGCAGTATTTT. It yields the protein CASSRGIPGTDTQYF.

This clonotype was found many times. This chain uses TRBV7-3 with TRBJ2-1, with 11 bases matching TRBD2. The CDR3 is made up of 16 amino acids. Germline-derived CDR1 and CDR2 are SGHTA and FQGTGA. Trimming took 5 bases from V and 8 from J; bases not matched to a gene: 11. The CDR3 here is CASSPQRTSGPYEQFF. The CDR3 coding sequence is TGTGCCAGCAGCCCACAACGGACTAGCGGGCCCTATGAGCAGTTCTTC.

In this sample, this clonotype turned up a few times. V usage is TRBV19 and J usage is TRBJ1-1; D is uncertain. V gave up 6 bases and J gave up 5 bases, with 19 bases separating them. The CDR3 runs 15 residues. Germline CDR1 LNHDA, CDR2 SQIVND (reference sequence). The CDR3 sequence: CASRPANDYGTEAFF. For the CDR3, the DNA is TGTGCCAGTAGACCCGCGAATGACTATGGGACTGAAGCTTTCTTT.

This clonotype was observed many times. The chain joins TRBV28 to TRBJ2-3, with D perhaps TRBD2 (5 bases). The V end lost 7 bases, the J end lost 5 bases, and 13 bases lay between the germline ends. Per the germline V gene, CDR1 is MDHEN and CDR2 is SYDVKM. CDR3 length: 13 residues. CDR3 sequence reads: CASIPGNLDTQYF. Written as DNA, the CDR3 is TGTGCCAGCATCCCCGGGAACCTAGATACGCAGTATTTT.

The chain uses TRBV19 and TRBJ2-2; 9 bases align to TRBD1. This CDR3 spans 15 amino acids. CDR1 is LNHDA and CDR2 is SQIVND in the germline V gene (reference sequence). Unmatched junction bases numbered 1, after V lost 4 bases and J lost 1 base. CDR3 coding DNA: TGTGCCAGTAGTAGACAGGGGGTGAACACCGGGGAGCTGTTTTTT. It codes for CASSRQGVNTGELFF.

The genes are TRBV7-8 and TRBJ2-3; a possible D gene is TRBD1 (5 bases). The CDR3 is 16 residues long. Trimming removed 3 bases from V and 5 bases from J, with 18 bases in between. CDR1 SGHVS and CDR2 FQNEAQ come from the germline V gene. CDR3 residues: CASSFNWAPRGDTQYF. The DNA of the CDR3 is TGTGCCAGCAGCTTTAATTGGGCCCCTAGGGGAGATACGCAGTATTTT.